This TCR beta chain was recovered during a study of patients and donors after allogeneic stem cell transplantation. Trimming took off 5 bases at V and 2 bases at J, with 13 bases between the two ends. The germline V gene encodes CDR1 SEHNR and CDR2 FQNEAQ (reference sequence). The CDR3 spans 14 residues. TCRdb ran MiXCR on the RT-PCR reads and lists one entry per CDR3 protein. The table records 150,000 to 200,000 distinct CDR3 sequences, approximately 31% of them present only once. This sequence was found in a human donor who was either an allogeneic HSCT recipient or a stem cell or donor lymphocyte infusion donor (not recorded which). It is not recorded whose cells these are; they may come from a transplant donor. The chain couples TRBV7-9 to TRBJ2-7; D is ambiguous. The sample taken for sequencing was blood, either unsorted or a sorted T cell fraction (not recorded which). CDR3 coding DNA: TGTGCCAGCAGCCCACTTGGGAACCCCTACGAGCAGTACTTC. Residues: CASSPLGNPYEQYF.